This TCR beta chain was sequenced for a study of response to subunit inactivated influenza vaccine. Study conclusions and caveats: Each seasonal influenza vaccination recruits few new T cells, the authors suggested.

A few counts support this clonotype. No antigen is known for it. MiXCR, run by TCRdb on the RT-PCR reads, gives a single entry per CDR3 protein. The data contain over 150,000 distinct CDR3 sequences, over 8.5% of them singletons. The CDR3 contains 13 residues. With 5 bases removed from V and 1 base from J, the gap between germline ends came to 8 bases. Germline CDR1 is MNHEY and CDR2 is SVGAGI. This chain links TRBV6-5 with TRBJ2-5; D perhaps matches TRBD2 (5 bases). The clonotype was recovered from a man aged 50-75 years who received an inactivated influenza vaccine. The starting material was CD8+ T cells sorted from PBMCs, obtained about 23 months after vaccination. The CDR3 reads CASSNGVQETQYF. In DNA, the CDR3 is TGTGCCAGCAGTAACGGGGTCCAAGAGACCCAGTACTTC.